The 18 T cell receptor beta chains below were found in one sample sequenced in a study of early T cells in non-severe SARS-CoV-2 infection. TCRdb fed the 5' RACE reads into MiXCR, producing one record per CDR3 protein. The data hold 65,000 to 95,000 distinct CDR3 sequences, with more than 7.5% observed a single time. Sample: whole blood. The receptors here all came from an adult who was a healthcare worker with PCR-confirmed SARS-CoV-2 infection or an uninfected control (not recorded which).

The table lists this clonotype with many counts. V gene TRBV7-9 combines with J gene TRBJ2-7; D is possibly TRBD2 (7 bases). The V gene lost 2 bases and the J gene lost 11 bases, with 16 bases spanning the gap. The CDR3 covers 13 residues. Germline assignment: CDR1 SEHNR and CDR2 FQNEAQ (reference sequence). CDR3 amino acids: CASSLLSGGREYF. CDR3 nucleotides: TGTGCCAGCAGCTTACTCTCCGGGGGGCGGGAGTACTTC.

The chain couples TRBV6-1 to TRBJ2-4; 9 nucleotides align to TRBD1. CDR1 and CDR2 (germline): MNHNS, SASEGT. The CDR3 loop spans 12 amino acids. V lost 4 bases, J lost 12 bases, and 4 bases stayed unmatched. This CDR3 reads CASSGDRATQYF. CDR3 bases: TGTGCCAGCAGTGGGGACAGGGCAACTCAGTACTTC.

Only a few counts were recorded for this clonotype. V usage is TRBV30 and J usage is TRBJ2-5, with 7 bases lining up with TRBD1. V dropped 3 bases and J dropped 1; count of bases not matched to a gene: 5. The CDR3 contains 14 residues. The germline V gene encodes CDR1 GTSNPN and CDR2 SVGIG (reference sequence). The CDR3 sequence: CAWRQGRAQETQYF. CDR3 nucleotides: TGTGCCTGGAGACAGGGGAGAGCCCAAGAGACCCAGTACTTC.

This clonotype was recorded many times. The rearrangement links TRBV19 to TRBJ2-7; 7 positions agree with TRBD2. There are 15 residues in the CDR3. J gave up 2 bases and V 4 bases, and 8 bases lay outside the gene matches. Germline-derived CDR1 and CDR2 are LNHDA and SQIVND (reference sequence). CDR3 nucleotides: TGTGCCAGTAGTAGGAGACTAGCAGCCACCTACGAGCAGTACTTC. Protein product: CASSRRLAATYEQYF. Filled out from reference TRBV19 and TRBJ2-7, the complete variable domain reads DGGITQSPKYLFRKEGQNVTLSCEQNLNHDAMYWYRQDPGQGLRLIYYSQIVNDFQKGDIAEGYSVSREKKESFPLTVTSAQKNPTAFYLCASSRRLAATYEQYFGPGTRLTVT.

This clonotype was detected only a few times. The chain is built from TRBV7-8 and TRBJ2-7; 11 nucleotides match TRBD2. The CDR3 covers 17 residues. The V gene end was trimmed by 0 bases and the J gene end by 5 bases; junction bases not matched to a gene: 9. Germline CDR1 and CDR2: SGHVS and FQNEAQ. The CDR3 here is CASSLATSGTGYDEQYF. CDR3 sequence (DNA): TGTGCCAGCAGCTTAGCGACTAGCGGGACGGGGTACGACGAGCAGTACTTC. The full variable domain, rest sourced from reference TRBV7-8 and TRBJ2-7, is GAGVSQSPRYKVAKRGQDVALRCDPISGHVSLFWYQQALGQGPEFLTYFQNEAQLDKSGLPSDRFFAERPEGSVSTLKIQRTQQEDSAVYLCASSLATSGTGYDEQYFGPGTRLTVT.

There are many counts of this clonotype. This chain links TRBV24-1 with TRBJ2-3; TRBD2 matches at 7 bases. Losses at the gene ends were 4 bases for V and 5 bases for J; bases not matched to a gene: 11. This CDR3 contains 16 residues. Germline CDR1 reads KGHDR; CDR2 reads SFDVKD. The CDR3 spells CATSDLTSLSEDTQYF. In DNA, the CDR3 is TGTGCCACCAGTGACTTGACTAGCCTGAGTGAAGATACGCAGTATTTT.

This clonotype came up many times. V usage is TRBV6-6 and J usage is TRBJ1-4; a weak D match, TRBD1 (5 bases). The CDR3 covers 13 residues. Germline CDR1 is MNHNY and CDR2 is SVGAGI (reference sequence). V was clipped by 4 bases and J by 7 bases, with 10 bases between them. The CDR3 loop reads CASSWTGPEKLFF. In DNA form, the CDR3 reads TGTGCCAGCAGTTGGACGGGACCTGAAAAACTGTTTTTT.

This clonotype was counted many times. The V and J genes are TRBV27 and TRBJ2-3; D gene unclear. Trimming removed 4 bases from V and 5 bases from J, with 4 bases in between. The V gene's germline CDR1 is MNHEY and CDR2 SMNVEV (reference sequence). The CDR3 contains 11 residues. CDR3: CASSSRDTQYF. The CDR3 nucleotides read TGTGCCAGCAGTTCCCGAGATACGCAGTATTTT.

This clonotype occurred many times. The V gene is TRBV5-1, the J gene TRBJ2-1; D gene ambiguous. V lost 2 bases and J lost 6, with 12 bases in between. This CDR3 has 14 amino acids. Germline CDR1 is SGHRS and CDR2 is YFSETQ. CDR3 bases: TGCGCCAGCAGCTTAGGTAACCCAACCAATGAGCAGTTCTTC. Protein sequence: CASSLGNPTNEQFF.

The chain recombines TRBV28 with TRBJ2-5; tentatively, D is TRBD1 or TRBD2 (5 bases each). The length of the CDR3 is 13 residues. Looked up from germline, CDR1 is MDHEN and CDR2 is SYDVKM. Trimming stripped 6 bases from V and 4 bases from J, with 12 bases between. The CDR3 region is CASRSGARETQYF. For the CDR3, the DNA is TGTGCCAGCAGGTCCGGGGCTAGAGAGACCCAGTACTTC.

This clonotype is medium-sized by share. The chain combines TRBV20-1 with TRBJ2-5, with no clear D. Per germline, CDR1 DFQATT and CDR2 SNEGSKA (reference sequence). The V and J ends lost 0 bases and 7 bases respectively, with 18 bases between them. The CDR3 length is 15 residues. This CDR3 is CSARDGVQASGTQYF. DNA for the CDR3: TGCAGTGCTAGAGATGGAGTGCAGGCCTCCGGGACCCAGTACTTC.

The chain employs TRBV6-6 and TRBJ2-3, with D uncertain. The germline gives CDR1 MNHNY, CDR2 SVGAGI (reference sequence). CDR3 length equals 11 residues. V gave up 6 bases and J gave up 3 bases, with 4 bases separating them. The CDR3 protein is CASRFTDTQYF. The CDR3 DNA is TGTGCCAGCAGATTTACAGATACGCAGTATTTT.

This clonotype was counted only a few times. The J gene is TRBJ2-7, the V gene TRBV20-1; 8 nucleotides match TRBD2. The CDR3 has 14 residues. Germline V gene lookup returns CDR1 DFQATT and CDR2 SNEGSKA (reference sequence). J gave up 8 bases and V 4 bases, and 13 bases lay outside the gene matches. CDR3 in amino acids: CSANLPGGGDQQYF. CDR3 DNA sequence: TGCAGTGCTAATCTTCCGGGAGGGGGAGACCAGCAGTACTTC.

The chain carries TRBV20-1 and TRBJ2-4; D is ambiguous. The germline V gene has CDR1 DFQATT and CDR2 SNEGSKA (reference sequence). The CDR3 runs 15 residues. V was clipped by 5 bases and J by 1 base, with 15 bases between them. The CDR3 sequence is CSAFPPQRAKNIQYF. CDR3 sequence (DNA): TGCAGTGCTTTCCCACCCCAGAGGGCCAAAAACATTCAGTACTTC.

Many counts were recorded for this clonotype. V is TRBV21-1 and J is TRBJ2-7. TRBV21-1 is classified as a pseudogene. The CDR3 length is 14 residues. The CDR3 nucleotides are TGTGCCAGCAGCAAAGTTGGGAGATCCTACGAGCAGTACTTC. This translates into CASSKVGRSYEQYF.

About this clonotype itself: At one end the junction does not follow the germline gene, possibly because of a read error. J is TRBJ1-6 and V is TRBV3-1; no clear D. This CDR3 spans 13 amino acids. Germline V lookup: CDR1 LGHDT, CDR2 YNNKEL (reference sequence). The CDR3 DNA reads TGTGCCAGCAGCCAAGAGGGATATTCATCCCTCCACTTT. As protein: CASSQEGYSSLHF.

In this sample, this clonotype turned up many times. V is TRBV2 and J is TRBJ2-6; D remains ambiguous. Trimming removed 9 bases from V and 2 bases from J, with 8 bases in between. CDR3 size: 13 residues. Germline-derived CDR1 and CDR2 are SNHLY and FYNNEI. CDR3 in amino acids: CARGVTGANVLTF. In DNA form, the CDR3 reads TGTGCCAGAGGCGTGACTGGGGCCAACGTCCTGACTTTC.

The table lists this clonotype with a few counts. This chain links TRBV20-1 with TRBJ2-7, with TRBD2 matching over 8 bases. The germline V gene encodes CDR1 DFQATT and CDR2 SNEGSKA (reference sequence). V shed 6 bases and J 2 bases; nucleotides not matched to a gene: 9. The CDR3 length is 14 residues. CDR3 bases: TGCAGTGCCCGGGATCCGCGGGGGGCCTACGAGCAGTACTTC. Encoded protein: CSARDPRGAYEQYF.